This T cell receptor (beta chain) was obtained from a study of T-cell reconstitution after alpha-beta-depleted transplantation in children (dated by TCRdb to about 2016). Study-wide context: Using TCR repertoire profiling, the study quantitatively followed how T-cell immune reconstitution unfolded in children after TCRalphabeta/CD19-depleted allogeneic hematopoietic cell transplantation. The paper as a whole reports these results and caveats: In some patients, the high TCRbeta diversity seen at day 60 was put down to recipient T cells and intrathymic progenitors that had survived conditioning. Apparently early alphabetaT-cell count recovery about two months after transplant reportedly relied on only several hundred rapidly expanded clones derived from non-depleted graft cells. The frequencies of hyperexpanded clones fell over the following months, and after one year, T-cell counts and TCRbeta diversity were mostly attributed to newly produced T cells.

Library creation used PCR. TCRdb records Illumina HiSeq 2500 as the sequencer. TCR library preparation used molecular barcoding, with unique molecular identifiers applied to normalize quantification of the TCRbeta repertoire. TCRdb itself trimmed the public reads at Q25 with fastp, ran MiXCR and retained productive beta chains. Under each unique CDR3 protein, matching rows form one entry showing the most common genes and DNA. This sample gives approximately 45,000 distinct CDR3 sequences in total; roughly 50% of them show up just once. Roughly two fifths of the sample goes to the ten largest clones. The germline V gene supplies CDR1 SGHVS and CDR2 FNYEAQ. Its CDR3 holds 15 amino acids, cysteine through phenylalanine. Of all the DNA, just the CDR3 is kept, 45 bases in frame from base 1. At the junction V is shortened by 5 bases and J by 3 bases, with 14 bases in between. The treatment or condition label on this specimen signifies: allogeneic hematopoietic cell transplantation with graft depleted of TCRalphabeta T cells and CD19 B cells. The transplant recipients were children given TCRalphabeta/CD19-depleted allogeneic hematopoietic cell grafts.

Of note for this clonotype: Its antigen has not been determined. Nothing much larger sits one base from this clone, and base qualities are not available.

This sample comprised peripheral blood, obtained before TCRalphabeta/CD19-depleted stem cell transplant. Recombination joined TRBV7-6 with TRBJ2-1; a weak D assignment points to TRBD1 (6 bases agree). This clonotype originated in a boy under two years old with SCID, due to receive a stem cell transplant. The DNA sequence reads TGTGCCAGCAGCCCCACAGGGTTTGACTACAATGAGCAGTTCTTC. This sequence encodes CASSPTGFDYNEQFF. Reference TRBV7-6 and TRBJ2-1 genes cover what lies past the CDR3, so the full variable domain is GAGVSQSPRYKVTKRGQDVALRCDPISGHVSLYWYRQALGQGPEFLTYFNYEAQQDKSGLPNDRFSAERPEGSISTLTIQRTEQRDSAMYRCASSPTGFDYNEQFFGPGTRLTVL.